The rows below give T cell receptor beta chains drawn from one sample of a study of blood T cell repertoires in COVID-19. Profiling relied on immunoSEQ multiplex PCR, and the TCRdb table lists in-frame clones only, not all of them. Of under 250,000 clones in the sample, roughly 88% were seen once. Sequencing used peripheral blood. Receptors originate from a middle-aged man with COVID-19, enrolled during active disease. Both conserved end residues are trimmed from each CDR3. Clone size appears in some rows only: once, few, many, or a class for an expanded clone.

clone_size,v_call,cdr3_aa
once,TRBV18,ASSPPSGDDTSTDTQY
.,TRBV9,ASSYWTGETETQY
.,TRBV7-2,ASSSSRGTSVTYGYT
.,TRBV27,ASRSQVYEQY
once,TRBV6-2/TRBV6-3,ASSYSILGATNEKLF
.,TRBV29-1,SVLVTAGNTIY
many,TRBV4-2,ASSLLTGNEKLF
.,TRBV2,ASSNDRGRETQY
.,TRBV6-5,ASRWGPGDTEAF
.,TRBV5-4,ASSLGTGLVTGELF
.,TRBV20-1,SASTGSGGWYEQY
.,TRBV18,ASSPPNSSPDTQY
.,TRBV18,ASSPSTSPNEQY
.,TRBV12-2,ASRPRTGGYEKLF
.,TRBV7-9,ASSFSGGAYNEQF
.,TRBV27,ASPRRRANEQF
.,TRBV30,AWTHRVSNYGYT
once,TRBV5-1,ASSLQGAPYEQY
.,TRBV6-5,ASSYTSGTDNEQF
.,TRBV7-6,ASSLGTRGTAPDTQY
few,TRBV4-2,ASSHDSSNQPQH
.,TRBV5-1,ASSSLTRLPGEQY
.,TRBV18,ASSPPDFRGDRGEQY
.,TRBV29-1,SVPLPGRSQETQY
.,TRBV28,ASHETRRSSYEQY
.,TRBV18,ASSPYLLAGKDHEQF
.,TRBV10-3,AISDSDRGF
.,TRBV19,ASTKDRVSSYGYT
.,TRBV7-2,ASSIRDRAYEQY
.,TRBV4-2,ASSQSGTENYGYT
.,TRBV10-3,VSGEKSVGTGELF
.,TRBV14,ASSQEEVGGQF
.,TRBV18,ASSLLTSERETQY
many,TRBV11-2,ASSRGGPQETQY
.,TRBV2,ASTPNRGGAPEQF
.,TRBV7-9,ASSLALAGGRYNEQF
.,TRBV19,ASSKGQNRQETQY
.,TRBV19,ASSRLAGGTGELF
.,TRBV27,ASSFGNAPGTQY
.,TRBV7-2,ASSLQQYGYT
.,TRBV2,ASSVGEDTQY
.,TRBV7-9,ASSRDRGGNTIY
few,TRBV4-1,ASSQIGRTYEQY
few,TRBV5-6,ASSSTYRDSTDTQY
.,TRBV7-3,ASSELPGAYSEQF
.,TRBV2,ASSSLAAGELF
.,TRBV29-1,SVAARAPTEAF
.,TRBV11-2,ASSAREQY
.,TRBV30,AWSVRPVSSYNSPLH
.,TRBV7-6,ASSTPGTPLGAF